The 23 T cell receptor beta chains in this list originate from one sample, sequenced in a study of Tregs in tolerant kidney transplant recipients. The method was immunoSEQ multiplex PCR; TCRdb's version includes in-frame clones alone and lacks a portion of them. The data hold tens of thousands of clones, with more than 80% observed a single time. Sequencing input: CD8+ T cells from blood. These receptors were taken from a human donor in good health.

The chain links TRBV30 to TRBJ1-2; D remains unclear. V was cut by 2 bases and J by 0 bases, with 22 bases left in between. Germline CDR1 is GTSNPN and CDR2 is SVGIG (reference sequence). The CDR3 has 18 residues. The DNA of the CDR3 is TGTGCCTGGAGTCCCCTTGCTCGAGCAGTGAAAGCTAACTATGGCTACACCTTC. This gives the protein CAWSPLARAVKANYGYTF.

This clone has only a few counts. V gene TRBV19 combines with J gene TRBJ1-5; D perhaps matches TRBD1 (5 bases). Germline V gives CDR1 LNHDA, CDR2 SQIVND (reference sequence). The CDR3 spans 14 residues. V was clipped by 0 bases and J by 7 bases, with 10 bases between them. The CDR3 nucleotides are TGTGCCAGTAGTATAGAGGGGCGGGGACAGCCCCAGCATTTT. This encodes CASSIEGRGQPQHF.

This chain connects TRBV29-1 to TRBJ2-7; weak D call: TRBD2 (5 bases). This CDR3 contains 13 residues. Germline lookup yields CDR1 SQVTM and CDR2 ANQGSEA. V lost 1 base and J 4 bases, leaving 11 bases between the germline ends. The CDR3 DNA follows: TGCAGCGTTGAAGGGAATGGAGGATACGAGCAGTACTTC. Encoded protein: CSVEGNGGYEQYF.

The V call is TRBV2, the J call TRBJ2-7; 10 nucleotides agree with TRBD2. The CDR3 loop spans 14 amino acids. In germline, CDR1 is SNHLY, CDR2 FYNNEI. Trimming cost V 6 bases and J 5 bases; bases outside gene matches: 7. The CDR3 bases are TGTGCCAGCAGATTTCTAGCGGGAGACCACGAGCAGTACTTC. The encoded protein is CASRFLAGDHEQYF. The entire variable domain, with the rest obtained from reference TRBV2 and TRBJ2-7, is as follows: EPEVTQTPSHQVTQMGQEVILRCVPISNHLYFYWYRQILGQKVEFLVSFYNNEISEKSEIFDDQFSVERPDGSNFTLKIRSTKLEDSAMYFCASRFLAGDHEQYFGPGTRLTVT.

V and J are TRBV6-1 and TRBJ2-7; TRBD1 is a possible D gene (5 bases). The V and J ends lost 2 bases and 3 bases respectively, with 14 bases between them. Germline-derived CDR1 and CDR2 are MNHNS and SASEGT. CDR3 size: 15 residues. CDR3 residues: CASSESSGFFYEQYF. CDR3 sequence (DNA): TGTGCCAGCAGTGAATCCTCAGGGTTTTTCTACGAGCAGTACTTC.

The chain carries TRBV4-1 and TRBJ2-1; the D gene is possibly TRBD2 (6 bases). Germline values: CDR1 MGHRA, CDR2 YSYEKL. This CDR3 spans 18 amino acids. The V end lost 3 bases, the J end lost 0 bases, and 18 bases lay between the germline ends. In nucleotides, the CDR3 is TGCGCCAGCAGCCAGTTTTGGAGGGGAACAGGCTCCTACAATGAGCAGTTCTTC. It encodes CASSQFWRGTGSYNEQFF.

The chain recombines TRBV7-9 with TRBJ2-2, with 8 bases identical to TRBD2. The CDR3 has 19 amino acids. J gave up 6 bases and V 6 bases, and 21 bases lay outside the gene matches. Germline-derived CDR1 and CDR2 are SEHNR and FQNEAQ (reference sequence). The CDR3 region has the DNA TGTGCCAGCAGACCAGCCGGGTCAGGTCGGGGGGGCGACCCCGGGGAGCTGTTTTTT. Translating gives CASRPAGSGRGGDPGELFF.

The rearrangement uses TRBV12-1 and TRBJ1-6. TRBV12-1 is a documented pseudogene. The CDR3 is 9 residues long. CDR3: CASSFASHF. CDR3 in DNA: TGTGCCAGCAGCTTTGCGTCCCACTTT.

The chain uses TRBV11-2 and TRBJ1-3, with 9 positions matching TRBD1. Germline CDR1 and CDR2: SGHAT and FQNNGV. After removal of 5 bases from V and 2 bases from J, the junction contained 1 base not matched to a gene. The CDR3 length is 14 residues. DNA of the CDR3: TGTGCCAGCAGCACAGGGGGCCCTGGAAACACCATATATTTT. Translating it yields CASSTGGPGNTIYF.

The gene calls are TRBV7-9 and TRBJ2-1; TRBD2 matches at 8 bases. In germline, CDR1 is SEHNR, CDR2 FQNEAQ (reference sequence). This CDR3 has 16 residues. Trimming removed 1 base from V and 6 bases from J; junction bases left unmatched: 8. CDR3 protein: CASSLGSVAGFNEQFF. Here the CDR3 DNA reads TGTGCCAGCAGCTTAGGTTCGGTAGCGGGGTTCAATGAGCAGTTCTTC.

The chain joins TRBV5-1 to TRBJ1-1; D perhaps matches TRBD1 (6 bases). The CDR3 runs to 15 residues. Germline V gene lookup returns CDR1 SGHRS and CDR2 YFSETQ. The germline V and J ends were trimmed by 0 bases and 2 bases, with 11 bases remaining between them. This CDR3 is CASSLGQGFNTEAFF. For the CDR3, the DNA is TGCGCCAGCAGCTTGGGCCAGGGGTTTAACACTGAAGCTTTCTTT. The whole variable domain, remainder taken from reference TRBV5-1 and TRBJ1-1, is KAGVTQTPRYLIKTRGQQVTLSCSPISGHRSVSWYQQTPGQGLQFLFEYFSETQRNKGNFPGRFSGRQFSNSRSEMNVSTLELGDSALYLCASSLGQGFNTEAFFGQGTRLTVV.

The J gene is TRBJ1-2, the V gene TRBV15; 7 bases map to TRBD1. V was pared by 0 bases and J by 12 bases, with 10 bases of the junction left unmatched. This CDR3 comprises 14 residues. Looked up from germline, CDR1 is LNHNV and CDR2 is YYDKDF (reference sequence). CDR3 nucleotide sequence: TGTGCCACCAGCAGAGATAGGACAGGAGGTTTGCACACCTTC. Encoded protein: CATSRDRTGGLHTF.

In its sample, this clone was seen a few times. The CDR3, as DNA: TGCAGCGACTCAGACAGGGCCGAGCAGTACTTC. This sequence encodes CSDSDRAEQYF. The V call is TRBV29-1, the J call TRBJ2-7, with 7 bases identical to TRBD1. The CDR3 consists of 11 residues. The germline V gene has CDR1 SQVTM and CDR2 ANQGSEA. The trim removed 7 bases at V and 6 bases at J, leaving 6 bases unmatched.

The V and J genes are TRBV5-5 and TRBJ2-1; TRBD1 is a possible D gene (6 bases). The CDR3 runs 12 residues. The germline V gene has CDR1 SGHKS and CDR2 YYEKEE (reference sequence). Trimming removed 1 base from V and 8 bases from J, with 7 bases in between. The DNA for the CDR3 is TGTGCCAGCAGCTTGACAGGGTATGAGCAGTTCTTC. It specifies CASSLTGYEQFF.

V usage is TRBV7-9 and J usage is TRBJ2-1; TRBD1 matches at 7 bases. The CDR3 consists of 14 residues. Germline CDR1 reads SEHNR; CDR2 reads FQNEAQ (reference sequence). V lost 5 bases and J lost 8; bases outside the gene matches: 9. CDR3 DNA sequence: TGTGCCAGCAGCCCCCGACAGGGCGTGGATGAGCAGTTCTTC. This gives the protein CASSPRQGVDEQFF.

The chain carries TRBV25-1 and TRBJ1-5; D might be TRBD1 (5 bases). CDR3 size: 14 residues. Germline V CDR1 and CDR2: MGHDK, SYGVNS. The V gene lost 1 base and the J gene lost 2 bases, with 6 bases spanning the gap. CDR3 bases: TGTGCCAGCAGTGAATGGGACCGCAATCAGCCCCAGCATTTT. Translating gives CASSEWDRNQPQHF.

This clone has at least ten counts. The genes are TRBV6-4 and TRBJ2-1, with TRBD2 identical over 9 bases. The CDR3 sequence is 15 residues long. Germline loops: CDR1 MRHNA, CDR2 SNTAGT. Trimming took 0 bases from V and 5 from J; bases not matched to a gene: 2. The CDR3, as DNA: TGTGCCAGCAGTGACTCGCTAGCGGGGAACAATGAGCAGTTCTTC. Amino acid sequence: CASSDSLAGNNEQFF.

A few counts support this clone. This chain connects TRBV27 to TRBJ2-4; 7 bases match TRBD1. V lost 0 bases and J lost 9; bases outside the gene matches: 2. The CDR3 has 13 residues. The V gene's germline CDR1 is MNHEY and CDR2 SMNVEV (reference sequence). Here the CDR3 reads CASSLSYRGIQYF. In nucleotides, the CDR3 is TGTGCCAGCAGTTTATCCTACAGGGGCATTCAGTACTTC.

This chain joins TRBV13 and TRBJ2-4; D ambiguous. The CDR3 is 16 residues long. The germline V gene encodes CDR1 PRHDT and CDR2 FYEKMQ (reference sequence). V was pared by 2 bases and J by 1 base, with 12 bases between. The CDR3 region has the DNA TGTGCCAGCAGCTTAACGGCAGGTAGCGCCAAAAACATTCAGTACTTC. Translating it yields CASSLTAGSAKNIQYF.

The rearrangement links TRBV15 to TRBJ2-5, with D possibly matching TRBD1 (5 bases). This CDR3 comprises 14 residues. Per the germline V gene, CDR1 is LNHNV and CDR2 is YYDKDF (reference sequence). V shed 2 bases and J shed 4 bases, with 11 bases lying between them. The CDR3 nucleotides read TGTGCCACCAGCAGAAGCAGGGTTTCAGAGACCCAGTACTTC. Protein: CATSRSRVSETQYF.

This chain joins TRBV7-9 and TRBJ2-2; D gene unclear. The CDR3 covers 12 residues. Trimming cost V 2 bases and J 8 bases, with 6 bases left between them. Germline CDR1 is SEHNR and CDR2 is FQNEAQ (reference sequence). DNA of the CDR3: TGTGCCAGCAGCTTATCAGCTGGGGAGCTGTTTTTT. Encoded protein: CASSLSAGELFF.

The V call is TRBV4-1, the J call TRBJ2-7, with 8 nucleotides matching TRBD2. V shed 0 bases, J shed 0 bases, and the junction held 4 bases outside the gene matches. The CDR3 covers 16 residues. Looked up from germline, CDR1 is MGHRA and CDR2 is YSYEKL. The CDR3: CASSQDNGGGSYEQYF. Written as DNA, the CDR3 is TGCGCCAGCAGCCAAGATAACGGGGGGGGCTCCTACGAGCAGTACTTC.

V and J are TRBV5-4 and TRBJ2-1; TRBD2 might be the D (6 bases). The V gene lost 4 bases and the J gene lost 5 bases, with 10 bases spanning the gap. The length of the CDR3 is 13 residues. From germline, CDR1 is SGHNT and CDR2 YYREEE (reference sequence). CDR3 in DNA: TGTGCCAGCAGCCCGGGGGTGGACAATGAGCAGTTCTTC. Translated, it gives CASSPGVDNEQFF. The whole variable domain, remainder taken from reference TRBV5-4 and TRBJ2-1, is ETGVTQSPTHLIKTRGQQVTLRCSSQSGHNTVSWYQQALGQGPQFIFQYYREEENGRGNFPPRFSGLQFPNYSSELNVNALELDDSALYLCASSPGVDNEQFFGPGTRLTVL.